This TCR beta chain was sequenced during a study of CD8+ T cells in alopecia areata (dated by TCRdb to 2016 to 2019). Looking at the study overall: Skin from C3H/HeJ donors aged about 6-12 months with spontaneous alopecia was grafted onto female C3H/HeJ recipients aged roughly 7-10 weeks. High-throughput TCRbeta sequencing was used to examine T cell clonal expansion in alopecia areata in both the C3H/HeJ mouse model and human patients. Human TCRbeta sequencing covered scalp tissue and sorted CD4+ and CD8+ peripheral blood T cells from patchy and totalis/universalis alopecia areata patients and healthy controls. Clonality in the scalp was compared among normal scalp (n=4), patchy alopecia areata scalp (n=8), and alopecia totalis/universalis scalp (n=8). The RNA source kit depended on sample type: the PAXgene miRNA kit for fixed scalp, the miRNeasy kit for PBMCs, and the RNeasy kit for mouse skin. TCRbeta CDR3 regions were amplified by immunoSEQ multiplex PCR with 35 Vbeta forward and 13 Jbeta reverse primers. Study-wide findings and limitations: Compared with normal scalp, lesional scalp had higher clonality and more expanded CD8+ clones, particularly in alopecia totalis/universalis, a pattern that suggests antigenic drive. Shared TCR sequences between patients were less evident than in mice, which may be partly attributable to HLA diversity in the patient population. Scalp TCR repertoire analysis is complicated because resident alphabeta T cells in normal human skin are also sequenced, whereas mouse skin is dominated by gammadelta T cells.

Libraries were constructed by the immunoSEQ multiplex PCR assay. RNA was extracted from all samples and reverse transcribed into cDNA as template for TCR sequencing. First-strand cDNA was synthesized using SuperScript III with a 2:1 mix of oligo-dT and random hexamers. Amplification bias was assessed with a synthetic immune receptor repertoire, and residual bias was removed computationally. Libraries were sequenced on Illumina HiSeq with 60 bp reads covering the CDR3, read from J toward V. The source study handled its data this way. Raw reads were preprocessed for error removal, and CDR3 was defined according to IMGT conventions as running from the conserved cysteine to phenylalanine. Clonality was computed by normalizing Shannon entropy by log2 of the number of productive unique TCRs and subtracting the result from 1. Scalp TCRbeta sequences were cross-referenced with sorted blood CD4 and CD8 repertoires so that the CD4 or CD8 identity of scalp clones could be inferred. As stored in TCRdb, this immuneACCESS dataset retains in-frame rearrangements with V and J assigned. A fraction of the clones does not appear; measured against another copy, unresolved V genes explain less than half of the discrepancy, and the remainder lacks a known reason. That table supplies the V and J calls and clone size; D and trimming were determined from the DNA. The sample has more than 250,000 clones on record, with no singletons. Jointly, the top ten make up 0.9% to 1.5% of the sample.

Cells from mouse cutaneous lymph nodes were pooled, stained for CD4, CD8alpha, NKG2D, NKG2ACE and other markers, and then sorted on a BD Influx. As regards this clone: What this receptor recognizes is not known. The receptor originates from a mouse, and its gene names and germline sequences are accordingly murine. The CDR3 extends 4 residues past the end of the read, so its final part is completed from the germline J gene.

The germline V gene encodes CDR1 MNHDT and CDR2 YYDKIL. The CDR3 numbers 17 residues from cysteine through phenylalanine. The CDR3 was read in part: 39 bases, with the frame set at base 1. Trimming at the junction amounts to 0 bases on V and 2 bases on J, and the germline ends lie 13 bases apart. The chain couples TRBV17 to TRBJ2-2; matching of 7 bases hints at TRBD2 as the D gene. The sequence came from a C3H/HeJ mouse with alopecia areata. This strain of mice has MHC haplotype H2-k. Specimen: CD4+ T cells sorted from a lymph node. For the CDR3, the sequence is CASSRDLGGPNTGQLYF. The covered CDR3 bases are TGTGCTAGCAGTAGAGATCTCGGGGGGCCCAACACCGGG.